This T cell receptor beta chain was obtained from a study of cytotoxic CD8 clonotypes in ibrutinib-treated CLL. Findings of the study overall: Lymph node repertoires were not studied, and sampling times were unmatched. Baseline clonality, higher than in age-matched healthy donors, tracked circulating CD8+ T-cell counts.

CDR1 SGDLS and CDR2 YYNGEE come from the germline V gene. The J segment lost 8 bases and the V segment lost 0 bases, leaving 2 bases of the junction unmatched. This CDR3 contains 14 residues. Method: immunoSEQ multiplex PCR; TCRdb's copy keeps in-frame clones and lacks some. The table lists some 63,000 clones, roughly nine tenths of them singletons. Details on this clone: Its antigen is unidentified.

V gene TRBV9 combines with J gene TRBJ1-4, with 9 bases lining up with TRBD1. The source was PBMCs, collected after 12 months of ibrutinib treatment. The TCR comes from a human donor with chronic lymphocytic leukemia. CDR3 protein: CASSVEGTGEKLFF. The CDR3 region has the DNA TGTGCCAGCAGCGTAGAAGGGACAGGGGAAAAACTGTTTTTT.